These 5 T cell receptor beta chains share one sample of origin, sequenced in a study of metastatic and nonmetastatic thyroid tumors. Thyroid surgery was preceded by no treatment in any patient. Through MiXCR, TCRdb re-clonotyped the PCR reads. The table has approximately 24,000 clones, about 15% seen once. Material: blood. The receptors originated from a female donor with papillary thyroid cancer or a benign thyroid nodule (not recorded which). Some clones in this sample may be carry-over from other donors' samples.

This clone was counted ten times or more. The J gene is TRBJ2-3, the V gene TRBV28; D call uncertain. Trimming took 6 bases from V and 2 from J, leaving 12 bases between them. The CDR3 sequence is 14 residues long. Germline V CDR1 and CDR2: MDHEN, SYDVKM. The CDR3 DNA is TGTGCCAGCAGCAGGACGGGTAACACAGATACGCAGTATTTT. Amino acids: CASSRTGNTDTQYF.

This clone turned up a few times. In DNA, the CDR3 is TGTGCCAGCAGTTTGACTAGCGGGAGCCCTCACTACGAGCAGTACTTC. Encoded protein: CASSLTSGSPHYEQYF. The chain is built from TRBV27 and TRBJ2-7; 12 nucleotides agree with TRBD2. Trimming took 3 bases from V and 3 from J; bases not matched to a gene: 6. The CDR3 sequence is 16 residues long. CDR1 and CDR2 from the germline V gene are MNHEY and SMNVEV (reference sequence).

This clone was picked up many times. The J gene is TRBJ1-4, the V gene TRBV6-6; TRBD1 matches at 8 bases. The junction had 8 bases not matched to a gene; V was cut back by 2 bases and J by 0 bases. Germline V lookup: CDR1 MNHNY, CDR2 SVGAGI (reference sequence). The CDR3 loop spans 18 amino acids. The CDR3 protein is CASSYLGQGTATNEKLFF. DNA for the CDR3: TGTGCCAGCAGTTACCTTGGACAGGGAACCGCAACTAATGAAAAACTGTTTTTT.

This clone has at least ten counts. This chain uses TRBV4-2 with TRBJ2-7; possible D gene TRBD1, 6 bases. V was shortened by 4 bases and J by 1 base, with 11 bases between the two germline ends. Germline lookup yields CDR1 LGHNA and CDR2 YNFKEQ. CDR3 size: 14 residues. This CDR3 is CASSLRTASYEQYF. CDR3 DNA sequence: TGTGCCAGCAGCCTTAGGACAGCTTCCTACGAGCAGTACTTC.

This clone was counted ten times or more. The V gene is TRBV27, the J gene TRBJ2-5; 8 nucleotides align to TRBD1. In germline, CDR1 is MNHEY, CDR2 SMNVEV (reference sequence). The CDR3 totals 16 residues. Unmatched junction bases numbered 14, after V lost 6 bases and J lost 5 bases. The CDR3 region is CASRKRGTGREETQYF. Here the CDR3 DNA reads TGTGCCAGCAGGAAGAGGGGGACAGGTCGAGAGGAGACCCAGTACTTC.